The next 11 T cell receptor beta chains were all read from a single sample in a study of T cell repertoires in cytomegalovirus infection. Antigens for these TCRs are unknown. TCRdb ran MiXCR on the reads and lists one entry per CDR3 protein. The table records roughly 500,000 distinct CDR3 sequences, 30% to 35% of them present only once. The source was cultured PBMCs, collected from culture after CMV antigen stimulation. These receptors all stem from a human donor in good health (CMV status not recorded). Some clones in this sample may be carry-over from other donors' samples.

J is TRBJ2-3 and V is TRBV9; 9 bases line up with TRBD2. The CDR3 is 14 residues long. The V gene end was trimmed by 3 bases and the J gene end by 2 bases; junction bases not matched to a gene: 1. The germline gives CDR1 SGDLS, CDR2 YYNGEE. In DNA form, the CDR3 reads TGTGCCAGCAGCGGACTAGCGGACACAGATACGCAGTATTTT. This encodes CASSGLADTDTQYF.

The genes are TRBV19 and TRBJ2-3; TRBD1 matches at 8 bases. The trim removed 0 bases at V and 6 bases at J, leaving 8 bases unmatched. Germline V lookup: CDR1 LNHDA, CDR2 SQIVND (reference sequence). This CDR3 comprises 16 residues. The chain's CDR3 is CASSIDTGQVQDTQYF. CDR3 DNA sequence: TGTGCCAGTAGTATAGATACGGGACAGGTACAGGATACGCAGTATTTT.

This chain joins TRBV6-2 or TRBV6-3 and TRBJ2-3; 12 nucleotides agree with TRBD2. Germline assignment: CDR1 MNHEY and CDR2 SVGEGT. CDR3 length: 15 residues. The V and J ends lost 7 bases and 5 bases, in that order; junction bases with no gene match: 7. The CDR3 nucleotides read TGTGCCAGCACCAAGACTAGCGGGAGTGTAGATACGCAGTATTTT. It is translated as CASTKTSGSVDTQYF.

The V and J genes are TRBV18 and TRBJ1-4; D ambiguous. This CDR3 region has 15 residues. V gave up 2 bases and J gave up 7 bases, with 14 bases separating them. CDR1 and CDR2 from the germline V gene are KGHSH and LQKENI. CDR3 DNA sequence: TGTGCCAGCTCACCATCGGCGGACGTTGGTGAAAAACTGTTTTTT. Encoded protein: CASSPSADVGEKLFF.

The chain carries TRBV20-1 and TRBJ2-1; TRBD2 is a possible D gene (5 bases). Germline loops: CDR1 DFQATT, CDR2 SNEGSKA (reference sequence). The V gene lost 3 bases and the J gene lost 3 bases, with 6 bases spanning the gap. This CDR3 has 12 residues. This CDR3 is CSARTIYNEQFF. CDR3 DNA: TGCAGTGCTAGGACTATCTACAATGAGCAGTTCTTC.

V and J are TRBV6-6 and TRBJ1-4; a possible D gene is TRBD1 (5 bases). Germline assignment: CDR1 MNHNY and CDR2 SVGAGI (reference sequence). There are 13 residues in the CDR3. This CDR3 is CAAGDGANEKLFF. The CDR3 DNA reads as TGTGCAGCGGGGGACGGGGCTAATGAAAAACTGTTTTTT.

V gene TRBV3-1 combines with J gene TRBJ2-1; 11 bases line up with TRBD2. The CDR3 loop spans 15 amino acids. Trimming cost V 3 bases and J 8 bases; bases outside gene matches: 6. CDR1 and CDR2 (germline): LGHDT, YNNKEL (reference sequence). Here the CDR3 DNA reads TGTGCCAGCAGCCAGCTAGCGGGAGGCATCCATGAGCAGTTCTTC. It is translated as CASSQLAGGIHEQFF.

This clonotype occurred many times. The rearrangement links TRBV7-2 to TRBJ2-5; 13 bases line up with TRBD2. Germline V gene data show CDR1 as SGHTA and CDR2 as FQGNSA. Unmatched junction bases numbered 9, after V lost 5 bases and J lost 3 bases. The CDR3 is 17 residues long. CDR3 nucleotide sequence: TGTGCCAGCAGCCCTCGGACTAGCGGGAGCCCGAAAGAGACCCAGTACTTC. Translated: CASSPRTSGSPKETQYF.

In regard to this clonotype: Because the CDR3 is missing its conserved closing phenylalanine or tryptophan, this is likely a read error. Because the CDR3's place on the DNA is in doubt, the DNA is left out and the CDR3 is given as listed by TCRdb. CDR3 protein: CASSAAGQGNNEQCV. The gene calls are TRBV19 and TRBJ2-1; the DNA was not used to check the table's D call, TRBD1. In germline, CDR1 is LNHDA, CDR2 SQIVND (reference sequence). The CDR3 spans 15 residues, counting both ends.

The chain employs TRBV7-8 and TRBJ2-2; TRBD2 matches at 10 bases. With 2 bases clipped from V and 2 bases from J, the junction kept 2 bases outside the gene matches. The CDR3 totals 16 residues. Germline assignment: CDR1 SGHVS and CDR2 FQNEAQ. CDR3 DNA sequence: TGTGCCAGCAGCTTACTAGCGGGGGTCAACACCGGGGAGCTGTTTTTT. Encoded protein: CASSLLAGVNTGELFF.

The V gene is TRBV6-5, the J gene TRBJ2-1; TRBD1 is a possible D gene (5 bases). CDR3 length: 15 amino acids. Trimming cost V 6 bases and J 2 bases, with 14 bases left between them. Germline V gene sequence: CDR1 MNHEY, CDR2 SVGAGI. In nucleotides, the CDR3 is TGTGCCAGCAGGTTAAGGGGCTCACCCTACAATGAGCAGTTCTTC. Protein: CASRLRGSPYNEQFF.